Listed below are T cell receptor beta chains from one sample, sequenced in a study of Ad26.COV2.S vaccination and SARS-CoV-2 variants. The protocol was immunoSEQ multiplex PCR, while the TCRdb copy is restricted to in-frame clones and leaves out a portion. The table has roughly 330,000 clones, 85% to 90% seen once. The sample here was peripheral blood, taken in a trial of Ad26.COV2.S vaccine versus placebo. The source is a person aged 18-65 years who received the Ad26.COV2.S COVID-19 vaccine or a placebo. Both conserved end residues are part of each CDR3. The D gene is left open where the match is weak. Size tells how often a clone was seen (once, few, many) or the class of an expanded clone, and some rows leave it out.

d_gene,j_gene,v_gene,abundance,CDR3aa,CDR3nt
TRBD2,TRBJ2-7,TRBV10-2,NA,CASSVGSGGTYEQYF,TGCGCCAGCAGTGTTGGTAGCGGGGGGACCTACGAGCAGTACTTC
TRBD1,TRBJ2-3,TRBV5-1,NA,CASSWTGLEADTQYF,TGCGCCAGCAGCTGGACAGGGTTGGAGGCAGATACGCAGTATTTT
TRBD1,TRBJ2-3,TRBV5-1,NA,CASSLYPGQAADTQYF,TGCGCCAGCAGCTTGTATCCGGGACAGGCCGCGGATACGCAGTATTTT
NA,TRBJ1-4,TRBV19,NA,CASSVQGTNEKLFF,TGTGCCAGTAGTGTACAGGGAACTAATGAAAAACTGTTTTTT
NA,TRBJ1-5,TRBV5-1,NA,CASSLLGGGNQPQHF,TGCGCCAGCAGTCTCCTGGGAGGGGGCAATCAGCCCCAGCATTTT
NA,TRBJ2-7,TRBV20-1,NA,CSATTGYEQYF,TGCAGTGCTACAACCGGCTACGAGCAGTACTTC
NA,TRBJ2-1,TRBV6-5,NA,CASSYSGQGNEQFF,TGTGCCAGCAGTTACTCCGGCCAAGGTAATGAGCAGTTCTTC
NA,TRBJ2-1,TRBV5-1,once,CASSLQGQTYNEQFF,TGCGCCAGCAGCTTGCAGGGGCAAACCTACAATGAGCAGTTCTTC
NA,TRBJ1-4,TRBV3-1/TRBV3-2,NA,CASSQEGEKLFF,TGTGCCAGCAGCCAAGAGGGGGAAAAACTGTTTTTT
NA,TRBJ1-5,TRBV28,NA,CASSLSGRKRLLSNQPQHF,TGTGCCAGCAGTTTGAGTGGCAGGAAGAGGCTTTTGAGCAATCAGCCCCAGCATTTT
NA,TRBJ2-5,TRBV11-2,NA,CASSLNRGGQETQYF,TGTGCCAGCAGCTTAAATAGGGGGGGCCAAGAGACCCAGTACTTC